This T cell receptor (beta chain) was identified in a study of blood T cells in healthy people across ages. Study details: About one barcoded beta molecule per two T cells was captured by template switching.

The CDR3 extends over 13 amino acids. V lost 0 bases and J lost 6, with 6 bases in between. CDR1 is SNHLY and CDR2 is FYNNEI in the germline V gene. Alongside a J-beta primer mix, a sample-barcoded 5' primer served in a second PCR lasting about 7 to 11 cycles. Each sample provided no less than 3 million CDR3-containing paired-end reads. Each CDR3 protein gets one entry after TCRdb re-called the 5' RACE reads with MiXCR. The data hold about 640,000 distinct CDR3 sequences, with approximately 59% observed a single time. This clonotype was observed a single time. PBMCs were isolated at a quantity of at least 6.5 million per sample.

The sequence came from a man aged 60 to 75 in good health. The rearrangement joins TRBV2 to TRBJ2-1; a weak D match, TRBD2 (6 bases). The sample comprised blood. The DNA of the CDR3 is TGTGCCAGCAGTGAAGCGGGACTCAATGAGCAGTTCTTC. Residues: CASSEAGLNEQFF.